Listed below are T cell receptor beta chains from one sample, sequenced in a study of response to subunit inactivated influenza vaccine. TCRdb processed the RT-PCR reads anew with MiXCR; each CDR3 protein has one entry. The sample shows about 530,000 distinct CDR3 sequences, over 9.5% of them seen only once. Material: PBMCs from blood, obtained on the day of vaccination. Receptors were obtained from a man aged 45-65 years who received an inactivated influenza vaccine. CDR3s include the opening cysteine and the closing phenylalanine or tryptophan. D genes are given only for firm matches. The size of a clone is reported for some rows only, either as once, few or many, or as a class for expanded clones.

CDR3nt,CDR3aa,d_gene,v_gene,j_gene,abundance
TGCAGCGTTGTGGGGAGCTCCTACAATGAGCAGTTCTTC,CSVVGSSYNEQFF,NA,TRBV29-1,TRBJ2-1,many
TGTGCCAGCAGTCAAACAGTCGGCGGTTCTCCCTACGAGCAGTACTTC,CASSQTVGGSPYEQYF,NA,TRBV12-3/TRBV12-4,TRBJ2-7,NA
TGCGCCAGCAGTACTAGATCTAATTACCAAGAGACCCAGTACTTC,CASSTRSNYQETQYF,NA,TRBV5-1,TRBJ2-5,few
TGCAGCGCAAAGACTTCGGCGGGAAAGGGTATTGGGCGGGAGACCCAGTACTTC,CSAKTSAGKGIGRETQYF,NA,TRBV29-1,TRBJ2-5,few
TGCGCCAGCAGCCCAGCCCTGGGAGACTATGGCTACACCTTC,CASSPALGDYGYTF,NA,TRBV5-1,TRBJ1-2,many
TGTGCCAGCAGTTTAGAGCGGGGTAGTCCTAGCACAGATACGCAGTATTTT,CASSLERGSPSTDTQYF,TRBD2,TRBV28,TRBJ2-3,few
TGTGCCAGCAGTTCCGGCGGCGGGGGCGCGTACGAGCAGTACTTC,CASSSGGGGAYEQYF,NA,TRBV12-3/TRBV12-4,TRBJ2-7,few
TGTGCCAGCAGCCGTTCAGCGGGAGAGGGAGATACGCAGTATTTT,CASSRSAGEGDTQYF,TRBD2,TRBV7-2,TRBJ2-3,NA
TGTGCCACCAGCAAAGGGACTTCCGTCGTTCCCGGGCAGTTCTTC,CATSKGTSVVPGQFF,NA,TRBV15,TRBJ2-1,NA
TGCAGTGCTAGTAGACAGGGGGCAGGCACCGGGGAGCTGTTTTTT,CSASRQGAGTGELFF,TRBD1,TRBV20-1,TRBJ2-2,few
TGTGCCAGCAGCGACAGGGGGCAGGGAGATACGCAGTATTTT,CASSDRGQGDTQYF,TRBD1,TRBV5-6,TRBJ2-3,few
TGTGCCATGCGGAGAAACACACTGAACACCGGGGAGCTGTTTTTT,CAMRRNTLNTGELFF,NA,TRBV10-3,TRBJ2-2,many
TGTGCCAGCAGCCAAGAAGCAAGGAAGGGGCTTGGAAACACCATATATTTT,CASSQEARKGLGNTIYF,NA,TRBV4-2,TRBJ1-3,NA
TGTGCCAGCAGCGTTATCGGGGCGGCTTTCACAGATACGCAGTATTTT,CASSVIGAAFTDTQYF,NA,TRBV7-2,TRBJ2-3,few
TGTGCCACCAGCAGAGCCGGCGATTCACCCCTCCACTTT,CATSRAGDSPLHF,NA,TRBV15,TRBJ1-6,few
TGCAGTGCTAGAGGGCTGGGACAGAACACCGGGGAGCTGTTTTTT,CSARGLGQNTGELFF,NA,TRBV20-1,TRBJ2-2,NA
TGCAGTGCTAAAAGGGACAGGGGTCAAGAGACCCAGTACTTC,CSAKRDRGQETQYF,TRBD1,TRBV20-1,TRBJ2-5,NA
TGCAGTGCGATGATTGGGACTAGCGGGCACAATGAGCAGTTCTTC,CSAMIGTSGHNEQFF,TRBD2,TRBV20-1,TRBJ2-1,NA
TGCAGTGGGGGACAGGGTGGGCACGAGCAGTACTTC,CSGGQGGHEQYF,TRBD1,TRBV20-1,TRBJ2-7,few
TGTGCCAGCAGCTTTCGCTCGTTTTCGCCCAGTCGGCGCTATGGCTACACCTTC,CASSFRSFSPSRRYGYTF,NA,TRBV11-2,TRBJ1-2,many
TGTGCCAGCTCAACAGGGGCTGGGGCCAACGTCCTGACTTTC,CASSTGAGANVLTF,TRBD1,TRBV18,TRBJ2-6,NA
TGCGCCAGCAGCTTGGAGGGGCTAAATACGCAGTATTTT,CASSLEGLNTQYF,NA,TRBV5-1,TRBJ2-3,many
TGCGCCAGCAGCCAAGGACCGCACGGGACTCGACAGTTCTTC,CASSQGPHGTRQFF,NA,TRBV4-3,TRBJ2-1,NA
TGCAGCGTACAAACGCAGTTACAAGAGACCCAGTACTTC,CSVQTQLQETQYF,NA,TRBV29-1,TRBJ2-5,few
TGCGCCAGCAGCTTGGAAGGGGTGGAGAACATTCAGTACTTC,CASSLEGVENIQYF,NA,TRBV5-1,TRBJ2-4,NA
TGTGCCAGCAGCCCCCTGTATTCGGCTTCGCCTAATTCACCCCTCCACTTT,CASSPLYSASPNSPLHF,NA,TRBV7-8,TRBJ1-6,many
TGCAGCGTCGTAGATTCACCCGGGACAGGGGAGACCCAGTACTTC,CSVVDSPGTGETQYF,TRBD1,TRBV29-1,TRBJ2-5,NA
TGTGCCAGCAGTGCCTTGACAGGGCAGCAGTTCTTC,CASSALTGQQFF,TRBD1,TRBV6-1,TRBJ2-1,many
TGTGCCAGCAGTTACTGGATGGGGGGCAATTCCTACGAGCAGTACTTC,CASSYWMGGNSYEQYF,NA,TRBV6-2/TRBV6-3,TRBJ2-7,few
TGTGCCAGCAGCTTCAGCGGGAGGGCCACAGATACGCAGTATTTT,CASSFSGRATDTQYF,TRBD2,TRBV7-9,TRBJ2-3,few
TGCAGCGTGCAAGTGGGGGTGGGCGGCGAGGAGCTGTTTTTT,CSVQVGVGGEELFF,NA,TRBV29-1,TRBJ2-2,NA
TGTGCCAGCAGCCTGACGACAGGCTCTGCCCGGACCCAGTACTTC,CASSLTTGSARTQYF,NA,TRBV3-1,TRBJ2-5,few
TGTGCCAGCAGCTTAGGAGAGGGCCAGGGGGGTAATCAGCCCCAGCATTTT,CASSLGEGQGGNQPQHF,TRBD1,TRBV7-9,TRBJ1-5,NA
TGCGCCAGCAGCCCCGGAGAAGCCCAGTACTTC,CASSPGEAQYF,NA,TRBV4-3,TRBJ2-5,few
TGTGCCAGCAGCCAAGTTAGAGAGACCCAGTACTTC,CASSQVRETQYF,NA,TRBV3-1,TRBJ2-5,many
TGTGCCAGCAGAACCCCAGGGGGCGAGCAGTACTTC,CASRTPGGEQYF,TRBD1,TRBV28,TRBJ2-7,NA
TGTGCCAGCAGCTTATTTCAGGGCGCAGAGACCCAGTACTTC,CASSLFQGAETQYF,NA,TRBV11-2,TRBJ2-5,many
TGCGCCAGCAGCTCTACAGGGGGAGCTGAAGCTTTCTTT,CASSSTGGAEAFF,TRBD1,TRBV5-1,TRBJ1-1,many
TGTGCCAGCAGCCAAGCCCCGGTAGGGAAGAACACTGAAGCTTTCTTT,CASSQAPVGKNTEAFF,NA,TRBV3-1,TRBJ1-1,few
TGTGCCAGCTCACCCTACTCCTACAATGAGCAGTTCTTC,CASSPYSYNEQFF,NA,TRBV18,TRBJ2-1,many
TGCAGTGCTAGCAGGGGGCCCTATGGCTACACCTTC,CSASRGPYGYTF,TRBD1,TRBV20-1,TRBJ1-2,many
TGTGCCAGCTCACAAACCGGGACAGGGGCGAGGGAGCAGTACTTC,CASSQTGTGAREQYF,TRBD1,TRBV18,TRBJ2-7,NA
TGTGCCAGCAGCCAAGTACCCGGGGCGCTTAACTATGGCTACACCTTC,CASSQVPGALNYGYTF,NA,TRBV3-1,TRBJ1-2,NA
TGTGCCACCAGCAGACCCGAGGCACGGTATAGCAATCAGCCCCAGCATTTT,CATSRPEARYSNQPQHF,NA,TRBV15,TRBJ1-5,NA
TGTGCCTGGAGTGTATGGGGGACTGGGGCCAACGTCCTGACTTTC,CAWSVWGTGANVLTF,NA,TRBV30,TRBJ2-6,NA
TGTGCCAGCAGCCCGAGTTGGAAAAGCGGGGGGGCCGTGGATGAGCAGTTCTTC,CASSPSWKSGGAVDEQFF,TRBD2,TRBV5-6,TRBJ2-1,NA
TGTGCCAGCAGCCTTGGGACAGGGGGCGGAAATGAGCAGTTCTTC,CASSLGTGGGNEQFF,TRBD1,TRBV9,TRBJ2-1,NA
TGTGCCAGCACACTAGCGGGACTGGATGAGCAGTTCTTC,CASTLAGLDEQFF,TRBD2,TRBV7-9,TRBJ2-1,NA
TGTGCCAGCAGCAGGCGGGGGCCATACAATGAGCAGTTCTTC,CASSRRGPYNEQFF,NA,TRBV7-2,TRBJ2-1,few
TGCAGTGCTAGAGGGACTTCGGTTCAAGAGCAGTACTTC,CSARGTSVQEQYF,NA,TRBV20-1,TRBJ2-7,NA